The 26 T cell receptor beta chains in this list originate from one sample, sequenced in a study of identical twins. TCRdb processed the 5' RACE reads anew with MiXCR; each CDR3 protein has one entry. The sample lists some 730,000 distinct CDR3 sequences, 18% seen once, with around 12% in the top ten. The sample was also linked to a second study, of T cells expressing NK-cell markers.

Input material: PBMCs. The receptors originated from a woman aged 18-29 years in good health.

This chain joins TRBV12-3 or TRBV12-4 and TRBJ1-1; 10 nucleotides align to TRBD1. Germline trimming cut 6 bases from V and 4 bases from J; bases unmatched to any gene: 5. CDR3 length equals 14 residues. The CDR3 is CASRGTGAATEAFF. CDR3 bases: TGTGCCAGCAGGGGGACAGGGGCGGCCACTGAAGCTTTCTTT.

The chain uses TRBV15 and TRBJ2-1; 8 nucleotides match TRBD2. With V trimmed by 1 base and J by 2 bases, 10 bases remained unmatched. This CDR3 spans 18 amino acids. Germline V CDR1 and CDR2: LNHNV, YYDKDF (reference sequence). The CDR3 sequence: CATSRGVRSGRTYNEQFF. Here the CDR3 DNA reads TGTGCCACCAGCAGAGGGGTTCGAAGCGGGAGAACCTACAATGAGCAGTTCTTC.

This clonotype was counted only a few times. The CDR3 reads CASSLGTASADTQYF. The CDR3 DNA is TGTGCCAGCAGCTTAGGAACCGCTAGTGCAGATACGCAGTATTTT. The chain uses TRBV7-9 and TRBJ2-3; D gene ambiguous. This CDR3 spans 15 amino acids. Trimming pared 1 base from V and 4 bases from J, leaving 12 bases between. CDR1 is SEHNR, CDR2 FQNEAQ, per germline (reference sequence).

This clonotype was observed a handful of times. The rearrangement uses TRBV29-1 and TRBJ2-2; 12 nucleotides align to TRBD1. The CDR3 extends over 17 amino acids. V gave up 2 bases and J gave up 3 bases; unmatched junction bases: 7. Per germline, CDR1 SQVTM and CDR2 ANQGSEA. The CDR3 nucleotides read TGCAGCGTTGAAAAGGGGGGACAGGGGGCCGACACCGGGGAGCTGTTTTTT. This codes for CSVEKGGQGADTGELFF.

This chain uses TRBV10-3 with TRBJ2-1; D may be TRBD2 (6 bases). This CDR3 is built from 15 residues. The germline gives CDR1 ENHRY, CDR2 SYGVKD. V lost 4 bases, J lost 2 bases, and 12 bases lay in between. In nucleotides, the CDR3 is TGTGCCATCAGTGGTTCGGGACTTGCCTACAATGAGCAGTTCTTC. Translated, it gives CAISGSGLAYNEQFF.

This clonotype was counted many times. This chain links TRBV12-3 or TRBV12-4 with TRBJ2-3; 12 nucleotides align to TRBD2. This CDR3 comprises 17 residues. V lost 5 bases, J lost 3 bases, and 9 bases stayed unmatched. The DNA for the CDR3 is TGTGCCAGCAGTGCCCCCTGGACTAGCGGGATAACAGATACGCAGTATTTT. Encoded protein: CASSAPWTSGITDTQYF.

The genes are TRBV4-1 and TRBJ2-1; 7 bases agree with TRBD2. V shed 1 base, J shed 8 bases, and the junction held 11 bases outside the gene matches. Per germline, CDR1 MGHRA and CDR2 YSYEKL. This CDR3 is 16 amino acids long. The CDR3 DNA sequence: TGCGCCAGCAGCCAAGTAGCAGGACTAGGTCATGATGAGCAGTTCTTC. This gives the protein CASSQVAGLGHDEQFF.

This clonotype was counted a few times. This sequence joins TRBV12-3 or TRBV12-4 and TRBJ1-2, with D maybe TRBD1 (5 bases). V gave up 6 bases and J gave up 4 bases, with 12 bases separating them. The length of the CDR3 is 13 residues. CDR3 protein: CASRKNGGYGYTF. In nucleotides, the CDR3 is TGTGCCAGCAGAAAGAACGGGGGCTATGGCTACACCTTC.

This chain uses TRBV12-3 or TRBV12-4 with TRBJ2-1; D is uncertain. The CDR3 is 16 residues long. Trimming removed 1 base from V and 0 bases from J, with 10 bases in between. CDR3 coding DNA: TGTGCCAGCAGTTTAGGGGCCCCCCGCTCCTACAATGAGCAGTTCTTC. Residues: CASSLGAPRSYNEQFF.

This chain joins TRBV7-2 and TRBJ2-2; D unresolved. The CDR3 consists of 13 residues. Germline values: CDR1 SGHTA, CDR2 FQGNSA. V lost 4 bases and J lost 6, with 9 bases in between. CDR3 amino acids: CASSSIGPGELFF. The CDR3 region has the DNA TGTGCCAGCAGCTCGATCGGGCCCGGGGAGCTGTTTTTT.

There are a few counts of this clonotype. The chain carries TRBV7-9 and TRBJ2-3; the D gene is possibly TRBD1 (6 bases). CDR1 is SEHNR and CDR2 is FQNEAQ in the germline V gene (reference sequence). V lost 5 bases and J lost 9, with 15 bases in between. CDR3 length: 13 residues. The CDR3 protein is CASSPLYRETQYF. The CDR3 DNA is TGTGCCAGCAGCCCCTTGTACAGGGAAACGCAGTATTTT.

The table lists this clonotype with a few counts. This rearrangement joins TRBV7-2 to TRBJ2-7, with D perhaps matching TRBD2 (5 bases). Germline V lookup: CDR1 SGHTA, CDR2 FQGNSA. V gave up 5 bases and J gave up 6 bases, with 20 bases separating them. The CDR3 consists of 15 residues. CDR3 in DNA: TGTGCCAGCAGCCCCCCAAACCCGGGGTTGGGCGAGCAGTACTTC. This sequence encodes CASSPPNPGLGEQYF.

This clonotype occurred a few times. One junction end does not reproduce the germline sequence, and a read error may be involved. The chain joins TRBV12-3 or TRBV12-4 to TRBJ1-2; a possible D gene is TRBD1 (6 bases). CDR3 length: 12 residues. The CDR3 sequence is CASSLGGGWGNF. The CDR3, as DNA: TGTGCCAGCAGTTTAGGAGGGGGTTGGGGCAACTTC.

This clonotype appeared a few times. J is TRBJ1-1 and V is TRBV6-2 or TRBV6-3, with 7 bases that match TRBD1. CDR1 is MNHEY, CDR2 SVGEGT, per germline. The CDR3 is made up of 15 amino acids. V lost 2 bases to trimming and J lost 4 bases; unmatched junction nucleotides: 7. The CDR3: CASSYEGAVVTEAFF. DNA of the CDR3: TGTGCCAGCAGTTACGAGGGGGCAGTCGTCACTGAAGCTTTCTTT.

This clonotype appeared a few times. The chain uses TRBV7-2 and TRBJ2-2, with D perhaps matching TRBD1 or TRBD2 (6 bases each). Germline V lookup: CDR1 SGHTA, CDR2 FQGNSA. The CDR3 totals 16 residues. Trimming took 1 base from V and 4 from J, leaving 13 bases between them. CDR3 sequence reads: CASSLVGGTLTGELFF. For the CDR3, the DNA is TGTGCCAGCAGCTTAGTAGGGGGGACCCTCACCGGGGAGCTGTTTTTT.

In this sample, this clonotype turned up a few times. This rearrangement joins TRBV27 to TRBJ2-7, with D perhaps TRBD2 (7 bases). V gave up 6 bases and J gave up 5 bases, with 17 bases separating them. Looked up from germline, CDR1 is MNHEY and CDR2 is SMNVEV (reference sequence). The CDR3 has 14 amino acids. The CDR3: CASSLRGGIDEQYF. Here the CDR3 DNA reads TGTGCCAGCAGCCTGAGGGGGGGAATCGACGAGCAGTACTTC.

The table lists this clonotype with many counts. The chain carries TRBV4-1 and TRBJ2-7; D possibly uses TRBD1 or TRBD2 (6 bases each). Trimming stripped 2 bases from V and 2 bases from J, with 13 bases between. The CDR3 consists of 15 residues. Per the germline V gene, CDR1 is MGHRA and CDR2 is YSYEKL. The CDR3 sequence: CASSQRGDLTYEQYF. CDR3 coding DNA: TGCGCCAGCAGCCAAAGGGGGGACTTAACCTACGAGCAGTACTTC.

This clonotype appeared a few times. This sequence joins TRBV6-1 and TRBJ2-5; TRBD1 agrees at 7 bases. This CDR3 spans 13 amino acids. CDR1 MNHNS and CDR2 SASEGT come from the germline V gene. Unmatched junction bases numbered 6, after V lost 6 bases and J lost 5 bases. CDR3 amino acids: CASSPDRVETQYF. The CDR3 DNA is TGTGCCAGCAGCCCCGACAGGGTTGAGACCCAGTACTTC.

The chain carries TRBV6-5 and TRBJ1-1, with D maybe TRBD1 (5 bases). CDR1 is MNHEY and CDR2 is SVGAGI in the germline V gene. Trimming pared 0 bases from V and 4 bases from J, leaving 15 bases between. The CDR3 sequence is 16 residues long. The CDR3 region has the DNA TGTGCCAGCAGTTACTCGATTGGGGCTCGGGGCACTGAAGCTTTCTTT. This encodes CASSYSIGARGTEAFF.

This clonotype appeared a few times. The CDR3: CASSLPGHEAFF. DNA of the CDR3: TGTGCCAGCAGTCTGCCGGGACACGAAGCTTTCTTT. This chain uses TRBV6-5 with TRBJ1-1; tentatively, D is TRBD1 (6 bases). There are 12 residues in the CDR3. V shed 5 bases and J shed 8 bases, with 12 bases lying between them. CDR1 is MNHEY and CDR2 is SVGAGI in the germline V gene.

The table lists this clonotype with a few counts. The CDR3 DNA follows: TGTGCCAGCAGCTTCCAGGGGTGGGGAGACATTCAGTACTTC. The encoded protein is CASSFQGWGDIQYF. J is TRBJ2-4 and V is TRBV11-3, with D maybe TRBD1 (6 bases). This CDR3 comprises 14 residues. Germline CDR1 is SGHNT and CDR2 is YENEEA. V shed 3 bases and J shed 8 bases, with 14 bases lying between them.

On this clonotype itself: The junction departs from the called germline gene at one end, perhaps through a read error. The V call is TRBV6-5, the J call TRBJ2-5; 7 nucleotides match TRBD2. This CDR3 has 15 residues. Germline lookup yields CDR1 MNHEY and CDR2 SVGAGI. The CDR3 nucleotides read TGTGCCAGCAGTTACTCTGGGGGGGAAATGGAGATCCAGTACTTC. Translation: CASSYSGGEMEIQYF.

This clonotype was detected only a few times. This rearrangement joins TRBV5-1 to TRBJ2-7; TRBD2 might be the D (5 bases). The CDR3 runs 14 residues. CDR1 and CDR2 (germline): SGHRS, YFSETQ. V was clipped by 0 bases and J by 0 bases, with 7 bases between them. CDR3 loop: CASSLGLNSYEQYF. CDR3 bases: TGCGCCAGCAGCTTGGGACTAAACTCCTACGAGCAGTACTTC.

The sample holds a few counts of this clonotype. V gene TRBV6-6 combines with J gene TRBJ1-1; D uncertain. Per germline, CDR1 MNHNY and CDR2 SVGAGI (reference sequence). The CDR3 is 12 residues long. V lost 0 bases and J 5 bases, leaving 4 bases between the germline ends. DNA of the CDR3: TGTGCCAGCAGTTACTCGTCGACTGAAGCTTTCTTT. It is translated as CASSYSSTEAFF.

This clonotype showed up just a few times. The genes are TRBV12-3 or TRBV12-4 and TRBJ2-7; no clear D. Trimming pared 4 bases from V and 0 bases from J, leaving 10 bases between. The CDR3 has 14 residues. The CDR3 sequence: CASSYVGSSYEQYF. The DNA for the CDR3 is TGTGCCAGCAGTTACGTGGGAAGCTCCTACGAGCAGTACTTC.

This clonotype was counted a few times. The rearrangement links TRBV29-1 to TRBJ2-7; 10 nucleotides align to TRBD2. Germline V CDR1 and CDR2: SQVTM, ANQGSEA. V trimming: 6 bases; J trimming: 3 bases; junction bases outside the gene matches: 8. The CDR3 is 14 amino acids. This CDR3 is CSVGESGGVYEQYF. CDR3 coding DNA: TGCAGCGTAGGAGAGAGCGGGGGGGTCTACGAGCAGTACTTC.